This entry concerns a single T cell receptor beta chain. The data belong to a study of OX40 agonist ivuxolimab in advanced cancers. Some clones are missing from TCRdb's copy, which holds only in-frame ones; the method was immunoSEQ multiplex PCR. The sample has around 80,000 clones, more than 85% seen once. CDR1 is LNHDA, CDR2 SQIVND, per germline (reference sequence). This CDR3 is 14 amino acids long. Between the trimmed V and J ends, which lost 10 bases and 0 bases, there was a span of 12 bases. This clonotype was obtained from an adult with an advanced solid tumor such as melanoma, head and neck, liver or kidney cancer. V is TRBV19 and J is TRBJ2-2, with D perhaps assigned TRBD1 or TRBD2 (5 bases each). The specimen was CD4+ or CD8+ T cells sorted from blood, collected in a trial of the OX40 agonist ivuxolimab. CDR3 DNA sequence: TGTGCCACCTCGGGACGGCCGAACACCGGGGAGCTGTTTTTT. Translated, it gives CATSGRPNTGELFF.